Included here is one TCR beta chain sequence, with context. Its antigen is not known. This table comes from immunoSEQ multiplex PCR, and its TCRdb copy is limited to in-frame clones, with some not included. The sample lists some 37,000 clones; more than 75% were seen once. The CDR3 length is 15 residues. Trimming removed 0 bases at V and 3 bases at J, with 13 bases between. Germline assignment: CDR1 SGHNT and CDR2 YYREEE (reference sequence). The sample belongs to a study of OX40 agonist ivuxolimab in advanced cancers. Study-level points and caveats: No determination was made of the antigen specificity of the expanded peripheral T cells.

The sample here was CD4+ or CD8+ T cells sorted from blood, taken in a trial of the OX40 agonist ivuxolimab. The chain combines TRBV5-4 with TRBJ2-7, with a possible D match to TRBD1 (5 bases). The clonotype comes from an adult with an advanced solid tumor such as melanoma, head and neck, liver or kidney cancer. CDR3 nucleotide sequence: TGTGCCAGCAGCTTGGCCATTCAGGGCCTCTACGAGCAGTACTTC. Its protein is CASSLAIQGLYEQYF. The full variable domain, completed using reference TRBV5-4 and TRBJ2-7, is ETGVTQSPTHLIKTRGQQVTLRCSSQSGHNTVSWYQQALGQGPQFIFQYYREEENGRGNFPPRFSGLQFPNYSSELNVNALELDDSALYLCASSLAIQGLYEQYFGPGTRLTVT.